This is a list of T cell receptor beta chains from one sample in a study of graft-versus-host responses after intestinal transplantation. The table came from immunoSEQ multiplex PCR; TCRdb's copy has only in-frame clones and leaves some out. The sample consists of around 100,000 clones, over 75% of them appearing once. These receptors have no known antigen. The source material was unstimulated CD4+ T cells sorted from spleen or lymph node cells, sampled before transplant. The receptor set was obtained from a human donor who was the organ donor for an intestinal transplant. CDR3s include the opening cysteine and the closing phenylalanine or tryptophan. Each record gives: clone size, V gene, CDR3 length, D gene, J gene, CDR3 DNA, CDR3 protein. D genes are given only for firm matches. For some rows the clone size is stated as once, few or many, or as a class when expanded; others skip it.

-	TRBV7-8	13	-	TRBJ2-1	TGTGCCAGCAGCTCTCAGCAAGGATTAGAGCAGTTCTTC	CASSSQQGLEQFF
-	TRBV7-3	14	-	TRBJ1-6	TGTGCCAGCAGCTTAAGGTCTGAGGATTCGGCCCTCCACTTT	CASSLRSEDSALHF
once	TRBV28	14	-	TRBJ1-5	TGTGCCAGCAGTTTGGGGGGGCGCGATCAGCCCCAGCATTTT	CASSLGGRDQPQHF
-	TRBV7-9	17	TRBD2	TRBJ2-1	TGTGCCAGCAGCTTATCGGGGCTAGCGGGGGCCTACAATGAGCAGTTCTTC	CASSLSGLAGAYNEQFF
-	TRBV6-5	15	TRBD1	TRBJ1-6	TGTGCCAGCAGCCGACAGGGGGTAGATAATTCACCCCTCCACTTT	CASSRQGVDNSPLHF
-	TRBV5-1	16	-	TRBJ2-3	TGCGCCAGCAGCGGGGCGAAGGGGGTCTTCACAGATACGCAGTATTTT	CASSGAKGVFTDTQYF
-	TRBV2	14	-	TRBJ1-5	TGTGCCAGCAAAGACCGAGGCTCCAATCAGCCCCAGCATTTT	CASKDRGSNQPQHF
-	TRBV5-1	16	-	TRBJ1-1	TGCGCCAGCCAAAGAGCAGACGGGAGGACGAACACTGAAGCTTTCTTT	CASQRADGRTNTEAFF
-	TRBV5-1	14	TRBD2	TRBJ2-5	TGCGCCAGCAGCTCGACTAGCGGGTTGGAGACCCAGTACTTC	CASSSTSGLETQYF
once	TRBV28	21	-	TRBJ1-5	TGTGCCAGCAGAGGGGAGATGGGGAGAAAGACCCAGGGAGGAAGCAATCAGCCCCAGCATTTT	CASRGEMGRKTQGGSNQPQHF
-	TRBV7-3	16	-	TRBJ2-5	TGTGCCAGCAGCCCACCCTATTGGGGGATTCAAGAGACCCAGTACTTC	CASSPPYWGIQETQYF
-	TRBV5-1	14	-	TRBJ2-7	TGCGCCAGCAGCTTCGGGGATCCAACCTACGAGCAGTACTTC	CASSFGDPTYEQYF
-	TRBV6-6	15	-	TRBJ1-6	TGTGCCAGCAGTTACTCCGGGACGGGTAATTCACCCCTCCACTTT	CASSYSGTGNSPLHF
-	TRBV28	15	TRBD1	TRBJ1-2	TGTGCCAGCAGTTGGGGGGACAGGGACTTCTACGGCTACACCTTC	CASSWGDRDFYGYTF
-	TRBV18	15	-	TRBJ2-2	TGTGCCAGCTCACCACAACTAGCAACAACCGGGGAGCTGTTTTTT	CASSPQLATTGELFF
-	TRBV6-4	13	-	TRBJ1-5	TGTGCCAGCAGTGAGGGGGCAAATCAGCCCCAGCATTTT	CASSEGANQPQHF
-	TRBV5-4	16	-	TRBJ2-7	TGTGCCAGCAGCGCTGACGATCGGGGGCCGGCCTACGAGCAGTACTTC	CASSADDRGPAYEQYF
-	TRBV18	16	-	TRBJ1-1	TGTGCCAGCTCAGGGACTCCCGGAGGGACGAACACTGAAGCTTTCTTT	CASSGTPGGTNTEAFF
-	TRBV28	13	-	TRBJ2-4	TGTGCCAGTTCACGGGAGGCCAAAAACATTCAGTACTTC	CASSREAKNIQYF
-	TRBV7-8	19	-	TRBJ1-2	TGTGCCAGCAGCTCAAGGTTCTTTATTACGGAGGCATCTAACTATGGCTACACCTTC	CASSSRFFITEASNYGYTF
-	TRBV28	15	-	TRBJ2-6	TGTGCCAGCAGTTTTTGGAGCTCTGGGGCCAACGTCCTGACTTTC	CASSFWSSGANVLTF
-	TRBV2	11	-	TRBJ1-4	TGTGCCACCCAAAGGGGAGAAAAACTGTTTTTT	CATQRGEKLFF
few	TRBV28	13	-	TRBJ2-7	TGTGCCAGCAGCCTAGGTGTTTCTAATAAGCAGTACTTC	CASSLGVSNKQYF
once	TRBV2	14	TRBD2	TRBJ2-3	TGTGCCAGCAGTCTCTCGCGGGGGGCGGATACGCAGTATTTT	CASSLSRGADTQYF
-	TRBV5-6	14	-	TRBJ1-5	TGTGCCAGCAGCTTGTATAGCATTGGTCAGCCCCAGCATTTT	CASSLYSIGQPQHF
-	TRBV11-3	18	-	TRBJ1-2	TGTGCCAGCAGCTCCTCACATTCGGGGGAGGGGTCTAACTATGGCTACACCTTC	CASSSSHSGEGSNYGYTF
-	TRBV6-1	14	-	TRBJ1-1	TGTGCCAGCAGTGAAGTGATGGTGAACACTGAAGCTTTCTTT	CASSEVMVNTEAFF
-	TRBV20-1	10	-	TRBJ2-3	TGCAGTGCTACCACAGATACGCAGTATTTT	CSATTDTQYF
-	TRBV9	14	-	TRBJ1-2	TGTGCCAGCAGGAGGGTAGGTTTTAACTATGGCTACACCTTC	CASRRVGFNYGYTF
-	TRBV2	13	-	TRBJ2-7	TGTGCCAGCAGGGCTCCGAATGGTCGCGAGCAGTACTTC	CASRAPNGREQYF
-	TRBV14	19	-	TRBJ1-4	TGTGCCAGCAGCCAAGCTCAAGCTCGGTCGTTGGCACTGCCCGAAAAACTGTTTTTT	CASSQAQARSLALPEKLFF
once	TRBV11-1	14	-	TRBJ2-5	TGTGCCAGCAGCTTAGCGCCGCAGGGGGAGACCCAGTACTTC	CASSLAPQGETQYF
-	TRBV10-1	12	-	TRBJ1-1	TGCGCCAGTCCTAGCCCGAACACTGAAGCTTTCTTT	CASPSPNTEAFF
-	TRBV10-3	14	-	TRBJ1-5	TGTGCCATCAGTGAGTCGGAGGGGCGGGGGCCCCAGCATTTT	CAISESEGRGPQHF
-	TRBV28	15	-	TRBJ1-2	TGTGCCAGCAGTTTCCAGGACAGAGACTTCTATGGCTACACCTTC	CASSFQDRDFYGYTF
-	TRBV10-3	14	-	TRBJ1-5	TGTGCCAGTACGGCGTCAGCGAGCAATCAGCCCCAGCATTTT	CASTASASNQPQHF
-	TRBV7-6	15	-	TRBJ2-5	TGTGCCAGCAGCCACTCCGGGACCCCCGGGGAGACCCAGTACTTC	CASSHSGTPGETQYF
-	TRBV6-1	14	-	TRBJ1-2	TGTGCCAGCAGTCGACAGGTTACTAACTATGGCTACACCTTC	CASSRQVTNYGYTF
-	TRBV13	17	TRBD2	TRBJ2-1	TGTGCCAGCAGCCCCGAAGCCTTAGCGGGGGGGAACAATGAGCAGTTCTTC	CASSPEALAGGNNEQFF
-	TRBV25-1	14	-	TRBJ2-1	TGTGCCAGCAGTGCCCCTCTTCAGGCCAATGAGCAGTTCTTC	CASSAPLQANEQFF
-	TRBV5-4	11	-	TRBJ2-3	TGTGCCAGCAGCTTGGGAAATACGCAGTATTTT	CASSLGNTQYF
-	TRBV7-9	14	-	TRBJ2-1	TGTGCCAGCAGCTCCATCAATCTTAGCCGTGAGCAGTTCTTC	CASSSINLSREQFF
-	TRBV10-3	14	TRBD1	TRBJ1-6	TGTGCCATCACCCCTGACAGGGAAAATTCACCCCTCCACTTT	CAITPDRENSPLHF
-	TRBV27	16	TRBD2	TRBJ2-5	TGTGCCAGCAGTGACTGGACTAGCGGGGTTGGGGAGACCCAGTACTTC	CASSDWTSGVGETQYF
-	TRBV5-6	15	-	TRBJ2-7	TGTGCCAGCAGCTTGGATGCGACGGCCCCCTACGAGCAGTACTTC	CASSLDATAPYEQYF
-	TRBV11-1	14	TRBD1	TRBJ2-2	TGTGCCAGCAGCTGGACAGGGGGCACCGGGGAGCTGTTTTTT	CASSWTGGTGELFF